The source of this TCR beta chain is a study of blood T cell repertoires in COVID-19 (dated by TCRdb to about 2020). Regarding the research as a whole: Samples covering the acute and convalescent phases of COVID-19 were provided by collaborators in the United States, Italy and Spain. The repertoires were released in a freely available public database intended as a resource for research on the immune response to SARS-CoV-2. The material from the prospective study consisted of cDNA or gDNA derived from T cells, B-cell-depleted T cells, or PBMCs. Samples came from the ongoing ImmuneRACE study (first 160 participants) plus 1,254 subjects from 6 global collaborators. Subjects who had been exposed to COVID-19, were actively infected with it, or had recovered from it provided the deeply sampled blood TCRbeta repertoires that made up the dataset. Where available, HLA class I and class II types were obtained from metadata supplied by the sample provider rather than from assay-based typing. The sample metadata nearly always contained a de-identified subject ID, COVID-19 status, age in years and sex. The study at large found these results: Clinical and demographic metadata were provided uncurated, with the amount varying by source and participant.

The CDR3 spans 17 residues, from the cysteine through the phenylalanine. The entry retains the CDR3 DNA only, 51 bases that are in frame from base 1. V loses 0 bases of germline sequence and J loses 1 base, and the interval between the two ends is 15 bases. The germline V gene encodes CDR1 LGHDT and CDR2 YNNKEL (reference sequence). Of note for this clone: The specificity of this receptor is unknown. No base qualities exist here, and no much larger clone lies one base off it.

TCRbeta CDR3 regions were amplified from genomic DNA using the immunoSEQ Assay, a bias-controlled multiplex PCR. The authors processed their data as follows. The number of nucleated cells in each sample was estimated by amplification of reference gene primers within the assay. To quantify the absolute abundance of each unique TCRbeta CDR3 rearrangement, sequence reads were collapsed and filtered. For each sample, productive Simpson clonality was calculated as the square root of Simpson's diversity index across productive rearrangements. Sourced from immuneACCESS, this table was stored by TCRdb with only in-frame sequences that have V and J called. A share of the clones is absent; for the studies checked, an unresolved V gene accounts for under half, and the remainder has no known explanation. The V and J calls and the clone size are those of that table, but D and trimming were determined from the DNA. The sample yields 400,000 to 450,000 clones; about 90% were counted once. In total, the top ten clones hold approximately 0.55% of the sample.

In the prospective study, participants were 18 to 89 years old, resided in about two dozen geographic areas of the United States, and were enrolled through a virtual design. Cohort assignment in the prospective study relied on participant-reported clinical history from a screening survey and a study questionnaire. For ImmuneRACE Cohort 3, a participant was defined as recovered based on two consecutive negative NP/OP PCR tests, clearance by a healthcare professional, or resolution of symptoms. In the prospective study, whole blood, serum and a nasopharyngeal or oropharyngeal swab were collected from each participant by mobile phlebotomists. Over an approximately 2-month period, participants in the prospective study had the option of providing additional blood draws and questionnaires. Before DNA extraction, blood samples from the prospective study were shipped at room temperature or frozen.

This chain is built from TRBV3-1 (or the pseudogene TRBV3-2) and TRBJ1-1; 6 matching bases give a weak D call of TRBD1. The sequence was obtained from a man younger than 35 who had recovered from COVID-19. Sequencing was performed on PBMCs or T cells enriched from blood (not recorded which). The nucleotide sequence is TGTGCCAGCAGCCAAGACTTGCGCGGACAGAAGAACACTGAAGCTTTCTTT. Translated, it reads CASSQDLRGQKNTEAFF.